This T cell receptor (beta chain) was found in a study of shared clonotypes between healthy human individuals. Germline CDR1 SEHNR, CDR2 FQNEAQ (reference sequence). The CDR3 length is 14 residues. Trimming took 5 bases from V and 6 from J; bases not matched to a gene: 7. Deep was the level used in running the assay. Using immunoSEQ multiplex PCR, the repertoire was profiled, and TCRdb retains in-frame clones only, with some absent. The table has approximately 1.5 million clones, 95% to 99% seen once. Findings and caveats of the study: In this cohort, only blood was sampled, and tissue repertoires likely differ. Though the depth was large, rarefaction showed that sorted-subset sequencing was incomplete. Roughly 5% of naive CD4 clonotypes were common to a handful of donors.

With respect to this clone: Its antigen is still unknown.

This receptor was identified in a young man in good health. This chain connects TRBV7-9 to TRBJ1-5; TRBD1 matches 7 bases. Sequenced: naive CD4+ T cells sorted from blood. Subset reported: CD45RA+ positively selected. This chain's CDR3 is CASSPRGRSQPQHF. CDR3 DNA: TGTGCCAGCAGCCCGAGGGGGCGCAGTCAGCCCCAGCATTTT.